These 9 T cell receptor beta chains came from one sample sequenced in a study of T-cell reconstitution after alpha-beta-depleted transplantation in children. Preparation of the TCRbeta library involved a method that used unique molecular identifiers. TCRdb used MiXCR to reprocess the PCR reads, holding one entry per CDR3 protein. The sample has about 980,000 distinct CDR3 sequences, less than 30% seen once. The material was PBMCs, mostly from graft donor cells, obtained 360 days after TCRalphabeta/CD19-depleted stem cell transplant. These receptors were collected from a boy less than two years old who had a stem cell transplant for SCID, so the T cells may come from the graft donor.

This clonotype showed up just a few times. The gene calls are TRBV6-1 and TRBJ1-2; D not resolved. The CDR3 consists of 15 residues. Trimming removed 6 bases at V and 2 bases at J, with 16 bases between. Germline lookup yields CDR1 MNHNS and CDR2 SASEGT. The CDR3 loop reads CASSSHSGKNYGYTF. As DNA, the CDR3 is TGTGCCAGCAGCTCCCATTCGGGGAAGAACTATGGCTACACCTTC.

The chain employs TRBV10-3 and TRBJ1-3, with D hard to call. This CDR3 has 14 residues. Germline values: CDR1 ENHRY, CDR2 SYGVKD. Trimming left V 6 bases short and J 2 bases short, with 11 bases between. The CDR3 nucleotides are TGTGCCATCAGCCCCGGGTCCACTGGAAACACCATATATTTT. This translates into CAISPGSTGNTIYF.

V and J are TRBV3-1 and TRBJ2-5; 8 nucleotides align to TRBD1. J was trimmed by 3 bases and V by 0 bases; bases with no gene match: 0. Per the germline V gene, CDR1 is LGHDT and CDR2 is YNNKEL (reference sequence). CDR3 length: 14 amino acids. In nucleotides, the CDR3 is TGTGCCAGCAGCCAAGAGACAGGGGAAGAGACCCAGTACTTC. Encoded protein: CASSQETGEETQYF.

This clonotype has just a few counts. This chain links TRBV9 with TRBJ2-1, with 9 bases lining up with TRBD2. Per the germline V gene, CDR1 is SGDLS and CDR2 is YYNGEE. V was clipped by 4 bases and J by 0 bases; unmatched bases: 11. This CDR3 contains 18 residues. Here the CDR3 reads CASSPLAGALSSYNEQFF. Written as DNA, the CDR3 is TGTGCCAGCAGCCCGTTAGCGGGGGCCTTAAGCTCCTACAATGAGCAGTTCTTC.

This clonotype has just a few counts. The chain is built from TRBV20-1 and TRBJ1-4; 8 bases fit TRBD1. The CDR3 spans 14 residues. Germline V gives CDR1 DFQATT, CDR2 SNEGSKA (reference sequence). Trimming took 5 bases from V and 4 from J; bases not matched to a gene: 6. CDR3 sequence reads: CSAYQGAVNEKLFF. CDR3 sequence (DNA): TGCAGTGCTTACCAGGGGGCGGTTAATGAAAAACTGTTTTTT.

CDR3 sequence (DNA): TGCAGCGTTCGCGACGGGACAGCCTACGAGCAGTACTTC. Translation: CSVRDGTAYEQYF. V and J are TRBV29-1 and TRBJ2-7, with TRBD1 matching 7 bases. Trimming at V came to 5 bases and at J to 2 bases, leaving 6 bases not matched to a gene. Germline V lookup: CDR1 SQVTM, CDR2 ANQGSEA. CDR3 length: 13 amino acids.

The V and J genes are TRBV7-8 and TRBJ1-5; TRBD1 matches at 7 bases. Germline lookup yields CDR1 SGHVS and CDR2 FQNEAQ. Unmatched junction bases numbered 6, after V lost 4 bases and J lost 6 bases. There are 14 residues in the CDR3. DNA of the CDR3: TGTGCCAGCAGCTCGCAGGGGGGGGCTCAGCCCCAGCATTTT. Protein: CASSSQGGAQPQHF.

The chain combines TRBV11-2 with TRBJ2-1; D not certain. V shed 5 bases and J shed 2 bases, with 13 bases lying between them. Germline CDR1 is SGHAT and CDR2 is FQNNGV. This CDR3 has 15 residues. The CDR3: CASSQGPYPYNEQFF. In nucleotides, the CDR3 is TGTGCCAGCAGCCAAGGACCATACCCCTACAATGAGCAGTTCTTC.

Here the CDR3 reads CASGKSGQPQHF. CDR3 nucleotides: TGTGCCAGCGGGAAGAGTGGGCAGCCCCAGCATTTT. V usage is TRBV27 and J usage is TRBJ1-5; no clear D gene. V was pared by 8 bases and J by 7 bases, with 12 bases between. Germline V CDR1 and CDR2: MNHEY, SMNVEV (reference sequence). There are 12 residues in the CDR3.